The 26 T cell receptor beta chains below were found in one sample sequenced in a study of blood T cell repertoires in COVID-19. Method: immunoSEQ multiplex PCR; TCRdb's copy keeps in-frame clones and lacks some. Of more than 300,000 clones listed, around 90% are singletons. The source material was peripheral blood. The receptors were gathered from a man aged 18 to 30 who had recovered from COVID-19.

This clone was observed a single time. The rearrangement uses TRBV5-4 and TRBJ2-1; D possibly corresponds to TRBD2 (5 bases). The CDR3 is 14 residues long. Germline V gene data show CDR1 as SGHNT and CDR2 as YYREEE (reference sequence). V lost 4 bases and J 7 bases, leaving 15 bases between the germline ends. The CDR3 is CASSRVGEGNEQFF. The CDR3 DNA is TGTGCCAGCAGCCGGGTGGGAGAGGGTAATGAGCAGTTCTTC.

The chain carries TRBV7-9 and TRBJ1-1; D call uncertain. Germline V gene sequence: CDR1 SEHNR, CDR2 FQNEAQ (reference sequence). The CDR3 is made up of 14 amino acids. Trimming left V 5 bases short and J 0 bases short, with 10 bases between. The CDR3 DNA is TGTGCCAGCAGCCCGCCGTCGGTGAACACTGAAGCTTTCTTT. Translating it yields CASSPPSVNTEAFF.

A few counts support this clone. The rearrangement uses TRBV4-1 and TRBJ1-2; D may be TRBD1 (6 bases). CDR3 length: 14 residues. The V and J ends lost 6 bases and 0 bases respectively, with 11 bases between them. Germline V gives CDR1 MGHRA, CDR2 YSYEKL. The CDR3 DNA sequence: TGCGCCAGCAGTCCTGGACAGTCTAACTATGGCTACACCTTC. Translated, it gives CASSPGQSNYGYTF.

The chain is built from TRBV5-6 and TRBJ2-1; D possibly corresponds to TRBD1 (6 bases). V lost 7 bases and J 9 bases, leaving 11 bases between the germline ends. Per the germline V gene, CDR1 is SGHDT and CDR2 is YYEEEE. CDR3 length: 11 residues. The CDR3 here is CASVQGAEQFF. The CDR3 DNA reads TGTGCCAGCGTACAGGGTGCTGAGCAGTTCTTC.

The genes are TRBV4-3 and TRBJ1-6; TRBD1 agrees at 10 bases. The CDR3 has 18 residues. Germline CDR1 is LGHNA and CDR2 is YSLEER. J lost 8 bases, V lost 0 bases, and 10 bases had no gene match. CDR3 nucleotide sequence: TGCGCCAGCAGCCAAGATCGTGGGACAGGGGTTATTGATTCACCCCTCCACTTT. Residues: CASSQDRGTGVIDSPLHF.

V is TRBV20-1 and J is TRBJ1-2; D not certain. In germline, CDR1 is DFQATT, CDR2 SNEGSKA (reference sequence). CDR3 size: 10 residues. V lost 3 bases and J lost 5, with 4 bases in between. CDR3 region: CSASEYGYTF. The CDR3 region has the DNA TGCAGTGCTAGCGAGTATGGCTACACCTTC.

The V gene is TRBV7-2, the J gene TRBJ1-1, with no clear D. V was trimmed by 5 bases and J by 1 base, leaving 8 bases between them. Germline V lookup: CDR1 SGHTA, CDR2 FQGNSA. This CDR3 has 13 residues. CDR3 nucleotide sequence: TGTGCCAGCAGCGTCCAGGAGAACACTGAAGCTTTCTTT. Protein: CASSVQENTEAFF.

The chain joins TRBV9 to TRBJ2-1, with D maybe TRBD2 (5 bases). V lost 0 bases and J 0 bases, leaving 13 bases between the germline ends. Germline V gives CDR1 SGDLS, CDR2 YYNGEE. The length of the CDR3 is 17 residues. Written as DNA, the CDR3 is TGTGCCAGCAGCGTAGACGGAGGTTTGAGCTCCTACAATGAGCAGTTCTTC. Amino acids: CASSVDGGLSSYNEQFF. Full variable domain (remainder filled in from reference TRBV9 and TRBJ2-1): DSGVTQTPKHLITATGQRVTLRCSPRSGDLSVYWYQQSLDQGLQFLIQYYNGEERAKGNILERFSAQQFPDLHSELNLSSLELGDSALYFCASSVDGGLSSYNEQFFGPGTRLTVL.

The V gene is TRBV5-6, the J gene TRBJ1-2, with D unresolved. Trimming cost V 2 bases and J 5 bases, with 13 bases left between them. This CDR3 has 14 amino acids. CDR1 and CDR2 from the germline V gene are SGHDT and YYEEEE. The CDR3 DNA follows: TGTGCCAGCAGCTTTCTCAGTTCGCAATATGGCTACACCTTC. Protein: CASSFLSSQYGYTF.

CDR3 protein: CASSQDTLPTGMYF. CDR3 DNA: TGTGCCAGCAGCCAAGATACTCTCCCAACAGGGATGTACTTC. The V call is TRBV4-2, the J call TRBJ2-7; D might be TRBD1 (6 bases). The germline gives CDR1 LGHNA, CDR2 YNFKEQ. V lost 0 bases and J 12 bases, leaving 18 bases between the germline ends. The CDR3 contains 14 residues.

In nucleotides, the CDR3 is TGTGCCAGCAGCTTACACCTAGCGGGGGCTGGCACAGATACGCAGTATTTT. Its protein product is CASSLHLAGAGTDTQYF. The chain recombines TRBV7-9 with TRBJ2-3; TRBD2 matches 10 bases. CDR1 is SEHNR, CDR2 FQNEAQ, per germline (reference sequence). Trimming at V came to 2 bases and at J to 1 base, leaving 6 bases not matched to a gene. This CDR3 is built from 17 residues.

The rearrangement uses TRBV5-8 and TRBJ1-1; D gene unclear. Trimming removed 7 bases at V and 2 bases at J, with 18 bases between. In germline, CDR1 is SGHTS, CDR2 YDEGEE. The CDR3 contains 15 residues. The CDR3 sequence is CASYHSRLGNTEAFF. The DNA for the CDR3 is TGTGCCAGCTACCACTCGCGATTGGGCAACACTGAAGCTTTCTTT.

This rearrangement joins TRBV19 to TRBJ2-1; D is uncertain. Germline CDR1 LNHDA, CDR2 SQIVND (reference sequence). The CDR3 sequence is 18 residues long. V was pared by 3 bases and J by 5 bases, with 23 bases between. CDR3 bases: TGTGCCAGTAGTATCGTGGTGGAGACCCGGATACTTAACAATGAGCAGTTCTTC. It translates to CASSIVVETRILNNEQFF.

This rearrangement joins TRBV12-3 or TRBV12-4 to TRBJ2-5, with no clear D. V was shortened by 3 bases and J by 4 bases, with 6 bases between the two germline ends. This CDR3 contains 12 residues. CDR3 in amino acids: CASSFERETQYF. CDR3 nucleotide sequence: TGTGCCAGCAGTTTTGAGAGAGAGACCCAGTACTTC.

The chain uses TRBV18 and TRBJ1-5, with D maybe TRBD1 (6 bases). The CDR3 consists of 14 residues. CDR1 KGHSH and CDR2 LQKENI come from the germline V gene. V gave up 3 bases and J gave up 6 bases, with 12 bases separating them. The CDR3 DNA reads TGTGCCAGCTCACCTCAGGACAGTCTTCAGCCCCAGCATTTT. It is translated as CASSPQDSLQPQHF.

The chain employs TRBV20-1 and TRBJ2-7, with a tentative D call TRBD2 (7 bases). This CDR3 is 11 amino acids long. The V end lost 4 bases, the J end lost 9 bases, and 13 bases lay between the germline ends. The V gene's germline CDR1 is DFQATT and CDR2 SNEGSKA (reference sequence). The CDR3 DNA reads TGCAGTGCTACCTCGGGGGGCGGGCAGTACTTC. As protein: CSATSGGGQYF.

This clone was picked up one time. The chain recombines TRBV19 with TRBJ2-3, with 10 positions matching TRBD1. Germline V gene data show CDR1 as LNHDA and CDR2 as SQIVND (reference sequence). CDR3 length equals 17 residues. The V and J ends lost 3 bases and 0 bases, in that order; junction bases with no gene match: 6. The CDR3 protein is CASSILGTGASTDTQYF. In DNA, the CDR3 is TGTGCCAGTAGTATTCTCGGGACAGGGGCGAGCACAGATACGCAGTATTTT.

This rearrangement joins TRBV6-5 to TRBJ2-7; D might be TRBD2 (8 bases). V was clipped by 11 bases and J by 3 bases, with 23 bases between them. Germline loops: CDR1 MNHEY, CDR2 SVGAGI. The CDR3 is made up of 15 amino acids. Written as DNA, the CDR3 is TGTGCCTCACAGGGGAGGAGCGGGAGTGTCTACGAGCAGTACTTC. Translating gives CASQGRSGSVYEQYF.

The V gene is TRBV19, the J gene TRBJ2-1, with 8 bases identical to TRBD2. V dropped 7 bases and J dropped 2; count of bases not matched to a gene: 10. CDR1 is LNHDA and CDR2 is SQIVND in the germline V gene (reference sequence). The CDR3 contains 16 residues. The CDR3: CASKGSSGNPYNEQFF. The CDR3 DNA follows: TGTGCCAGTAAGGGTAGTAGCGGGAACCCCTACAATGAGCAGTTCTTC.

The chain recombines TRBV6-5 with TRBJ2-3; 9 positions agree with TRBD2. V lost 0 bases, J lost 3 bases, and 4 bases stayed unmatched. CDR1 and CDR2 (germline): MNHEY, SVGAGI. The CDR3 runs to 16 residues. The CDR3 sequence: CASSYSGGRATDTQYF. DNA of the CDR3: TGTGCCAGCAGTTACTCGGGCGGGAGGGCGACAGATACGCAGTATTTT.

This chain joins TRBV19 and TRBJ2-2; 7 bases align to TRBD2. Germline CDR1 is LNHDA and CDR2 is SQIVND (reference sequence). CDR3 length equals 15 residues. V lost 3 bases to trimming and J lost 5 bases; unmatched junction nucleotides: 6. CDR3 region: CASSMGLAETGELFF. CDR3 nucleotides: TGTGCCAGTAGTATGGGGCTAGCGGAGACCGGGGAGCTGTTTTTT.

This clone was observed a single time. The chain combines TRBV28 with TRBJ2-7, with TRBD1 identical over 9 bases. Germline V gene data show CDR1 as MDHEN and CDR2 as SYDVKM. CDR3 length: 15 residues. Trimming cost V 4 bases and J 1 base; bases outside gene matches: 5. The CDR3 DNA follows: TGTGCCAGCAGTTCGGCCGGGACAGGGTCCTACGAGCAGTACTTC. Translating it yields CASSSAGTGSYEQYF.

This chain connects TRBV18 to TRBJ2-2; TRBD1 matches 7 bases. Germline V lookup: CDR1 KGHSH, CDR2 LQKENI. This CDR3 has 15 residues. J was trimmed by 0 bases and V by 2 bases; bases with no gene match: 0. CDR3: CASSPGTANTGELFF. In DNA, the CDR3 is TGTGCCAGCTCACCAGGGACAGCGAACACCGGGGAGCTGTTTTTT.

This chain links TRBV18 with TRBJ1-5, with 7 bases that match TRBD1. Germline-derived CDR1 and CDR2 are KGHSH and LQKENI. Trimming removed 6 bases from V and 2 bases from J; junction bases left unmatched: 7. The CDR3 runs to 15 residues. The CDR3 reads CASSPGGQGNQPQHF. Written as DNA, the CDR3 is TGTGCCAGCTCGCCCGGTGGACAGGGCAATCAGCCCCAGCATTTT.

The chain recombines TRBV27 with TRBJ1-6, with 7 nucleotides matching TRBD1. The CDR3 spans 15 residues. Germline V gene data show CDR1 as MNHEY and CDR2 as SMNVEV (reference sequence). V shed 5 bases and J 6 bases; nucleotides not matched to a gene: 7. The CDR3 nucleotides are TGTGCCAGCAGTCCCTACAGGGGCCTTAATTCACCCCTCCACTTT. Translated: CASSPYRGLNSPLHF.

This clone showed up just once. The gene calls are TRBV5-5 and TRBJ2-3, with D possibly being TRBD2 (6 bases). CDR1 is SGHKS and CDR2 is YYEKEE in the germline V gene (reference sequence). The CDR3 consists of 13 residues. Deletions cut 5 bases from V and 2 bases from J, with 9 bases between. In DNA form, the CDR3 reads TGTGCCAGCAGGGGACTGATCACAGATACGCAGTATTTT. Amino acids: CASRGLITDTQYF.